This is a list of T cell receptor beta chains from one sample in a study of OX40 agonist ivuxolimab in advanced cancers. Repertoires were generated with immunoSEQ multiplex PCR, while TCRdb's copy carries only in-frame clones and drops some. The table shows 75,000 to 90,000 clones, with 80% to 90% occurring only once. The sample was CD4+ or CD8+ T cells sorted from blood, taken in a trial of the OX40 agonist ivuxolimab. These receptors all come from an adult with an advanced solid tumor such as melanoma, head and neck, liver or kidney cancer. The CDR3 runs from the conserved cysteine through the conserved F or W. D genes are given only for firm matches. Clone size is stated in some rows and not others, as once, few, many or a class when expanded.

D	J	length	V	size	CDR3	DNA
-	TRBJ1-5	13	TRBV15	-	CATSRSGDQPQHF	TGTGCCACCAGCAGATCCGGGGATCAGCCCCAGCATTTT
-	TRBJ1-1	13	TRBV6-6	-	CASSYTPDSEAFF	TGTGCCAGCAGTTACACCCCGGACAGTGAAGCTTTCTTT
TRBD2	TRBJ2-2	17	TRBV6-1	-	CASSEAGSGRSTGELFF	TGTGCCAGCAGTGAAGCTGGTAGCGGGAGGTCCACCGGGGAGCTGTTTTTT
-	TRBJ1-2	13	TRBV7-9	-	CASTRGVNYGYTF	TGTGCCAGCACTAGGGGGGTCAACTATGGCTACACCTTC
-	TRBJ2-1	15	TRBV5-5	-	CASSLGASSYNEQFF	TGTGCCAGCAGCTTGGGTGCTAGCTCCTACAATGAGCAGTTCTTC
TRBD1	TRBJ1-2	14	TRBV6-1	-	CASSVAGGTYGYTF	TGTGCCAGCAGTGTGGCAGGGGGTACCTATGGCTACACCTTC
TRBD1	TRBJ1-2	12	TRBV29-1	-	CSGGQGAEGYTF	TGCAGCGGTGGACAGGGGGCGGAGGGCTACACCTTC
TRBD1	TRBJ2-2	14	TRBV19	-	CASSPDQGARELFF	TGTGCCAGTAGTCCCGATCAGGGGGCTAGGGAGCTGTTTTTT
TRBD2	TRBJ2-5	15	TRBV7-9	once	CASSQTAGERETQYF	TGTGCCAGCAGTCAAACAGCGGGGGAAAGAGAGACCCAGTACTTC
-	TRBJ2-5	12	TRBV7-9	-	CASSFGQATPYF	TGTGCCAGCAGCTTCGGGCAGGCAACCCCGTACTTC
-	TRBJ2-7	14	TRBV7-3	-	CASSLSLVSYEQYF	TGTGCCAGCAGCTTAAGTCTCGTATCCTACGAGCAGTACTTC
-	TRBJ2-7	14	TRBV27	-	CASSFGRQSYEQYF	TGTGCCAGCAGTTTTGGACGACAATCCTACGAGCAGTACTTC
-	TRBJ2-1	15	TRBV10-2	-	CASSETGTTLREQFF	TGCGCCAGCAGTGAGACAGGGACCACCTTACGTGAGCAGTTCTTC